The 5 T cell receptor beta chains given below trace back to one sample, sequenced in a study of T cell responses to AZD1222 COVID-19 vaccine (dated by TCRdb to about 2021). In the paper's terms, the time point label means: about 28 days (+/-7) after the second vaccine dose. Libraries were constructed by the immunoSEQ multiplex PCR assay. Not all clones reach the TCRdb copy of this immuneACCESS table, which keeps in-frame sequences only. Checked studies attribute under half of the gap to unresolved V genes and leave the rest unexplained. This sample holds about 84,000 clones; approximately 85% were observed only once. The ten largest make up around 10% of the sample. The sample in question was peripheral blood, obtained 28 days after the second AZD1222 dose. Every receptor here comes from an adult who received the AZD1222 COVID-19 vaccine.

The chain carries TRBV6-5 and TRBJ2-7; TRBD1 might be the D (6 bases). The CDR3 is 14 amino acids. V was clipped by 6 bases and J by 2 bases, with 14 bases between them. Germline CDR1 is MNHEY and CDR2 is SVGAGI. CDR3 residues: CASSVNRETYEQYF. The CDR3 region has the DNA TGTGCCAGCAGCGTGAACAGGGAAACCTACGAGCAGTACTTC.

The J gene is TRBJ1-1, the V gene TRBV19; maybe TRBD1 (6 bases). Trimming removed 7 bases from V and 3 bases from J, with 12 bases in between. Looked up from germline, CDR1 is LNHDA and CDR2 is SQIVND (reference sequence). The CDR3 is made up of 13 amino acids. Here the CDR3 DNA reads TGTGCCAGTACGGCAGGGGAGTACACTGAAGCTTTCTTT. Its translation: CASTAGEYTEAFF.

V and J are TRBV11-2 and TRBJ2-3; D gene uncertain. V was cut by 4 bases and J by 7 bases, with 18 bases left in between. There are 15 residues in the CDR3. Looked up from germline, CDR1 is SGHAT and CDR2 is FQNNGV. The CDR3 loop is CASSSLLQGLYTQYF. The CDR3 nucleotides are TGTGCCAGCAGCTCACTGCTTCAAGGGTTGTATACGCAGTATTTT.

The V gene is TRBV28, the J gene TRBJ1-2; no clear D. Germline loops: CDR1 MDHEN, CDR2 SYDVKM. This CDR3 region has 16 residues. V was cut by 3 bases and J by 4 bases, with 18 bases left in between. CDR3 DNA sequence: TGTGCCAGCAGTTTCCCGGCAGGTGGGGATTCCTATGGCTACACCTTC. Translated, it gives CASSFPAGGDSYGYTF.

This clone was found once. This chain joins TRBV2 and TRBJ2-2; TRBD2 matches at 7 bases. The V segment lost 4 bases and the J segment 1 base; nucleotides outside the gene matches: 6. The CDR3 covers 16 residues. Per germline, CDR1 SNHLY and CDR2 FYNNEI. CDR3 amino acids: CASSGASGLNTGELFF. The CDR3 nucleotides are TGTGCCAGCAGTGGGGCTAGCGGACTGAACACCGGGGAGCTGTTTTTT. Full variable domain (outside the CDR3, taken from reference TRBV2 and TRBJ2-2): EPEVTQTPSHQVTQMGQEVILRCVPISNHLYFYWYRQILGQKVEFLVSFYNNEISEKSEIFDDQFSVERPDGSNFTLKIRSTKLEDSAMYFCASSGASGLNTGELFFGEGSRLTVL.